Below, 28 T cell receptor beta chains from the same sample are listed, as sequenced in a study of T-cell reconstitution after alpha-beta-depleted transplantation in children. A TCRbeta library incorporating unique molecular identifiers was prepared. Using its own MiXCR run on the PCR reads, TCRdb lists one record per CDR3 protein. The table has roughly 500,000 distinct CDR3 sequences, about a sixth seen once. The specimen comprised PBMCs from the stem cell graft donor, sampled from the stem cell graft. These receptors all stem from a human donor who donated a stem cell graft to a child with acute lymphoblastic leukemia.

The CDR3 loop is CSARGSGSTYNEQFF. CDR3 nucleotides: TGCAGTGCTAGGGGTAGCGGGAGTACCTACAATGAGCAGTTCTTC. This chain connects TRBV20-1 to TRBJ2-1; TRBD2 agrees at 9 bases. Per the germline V gene, CDR1 is DFQATT and CDR2 is SNEGSKA (reference sequence). The ends lost 3 bases at V and 2 bases at J; junction bases unmatched: 5. This CDR3 region has 15 residues.

The sample holds many counts of this clonotype. The chain links TRBV11-2 to TRBJ2-3; TRBD2 might be the D (6 bases). This CDR3 region has 16 residues. V lost 5 bases, J lost 1 base, and 16 bases lay in between. Germline lookup yields CDR1 SGHAT and CDR2 FQNNGV. CDR3 in DNA: TGTGCCAGCAGCCCCCCATTCGGGGGAGGCACAGATACGCAGTATTTT. This translates into CASSPPFGGGTDTQYF.

This clonotype was observed a few times. The chain recombines TRBV10-1 with TRBJ2-7; 10 nucleotides agree with TRBD1. Per the germline V gene, CDR1 is WNHNN and CDR2 is SYGVQD (reference sequence). The CDR3 has 14 residues. With V trimmed by 7 bases and J by 2 bases, 5 bases remained unmatched. CDR3 protein: CASKPGQGTYEQYF. The CDR3 nucleotides are TGCGCCAGCAAACCGGGACAGGGGACCTACGAGCAGTACTTC.

The V and J genes are TRBV7-6 and TRBJ2-7; 9 bases are a match to TRBD1. The CDR3 is 18 residues long. V dropped 1 base and J dropped 6; count of bases not matched to a gene: 16. Germline CDR1 is SGHVS and CDR2 is FNYEAQ. CDR3 sequence (DNA): TGTGCCAGCAGCTTAGTCGAGTGGGACAGGGCTTCGGGTGCCGAGCAGTACTTC. Its translation is CASSLVEWDRASGAEQYF. Combining the CDR3 with reference TRBV7-6 and TRBJ2-7 gives the whole variable domain GAGVSQSPRYKVTKRGQDVALRCDPISGHVSLYWYRQALGQGPEFLTYFNYEAQQDKSGLPNDRFSAERPEGSISTLTIQRTEQRDSAMYRCASSLVEWDRASGAEQYFGPGTRLTVT.

V and J are TRBV3-1 and TRBJ1-1, with a weak D call TRBD1 (5 bases). Trimming left V 0 bases short and J 5 bases short, with 13 bases between. This CDR3 spans 15 amino acids. Germline V gene sequence: CDR1 LGHDT, CDR2 YNNKEL (reference sequence). CDR3 loop: CASSQDSWGVTEAFF. DNA of the CDR3: TGTGCCAGCAGCCAAGATTCGTGGGGGGTGACTGAAGCTTTCTTT. The full variable domain, with the rest looked up from reference TRBV3-1 and TRBJ1-1, is DTAVSQTPKYLVTQMGNDKSIKCEQNLGHDTMYWYKQDSKKFLKIMFSYNNKELIINETVPNRFSPKSPDKAHLNLHINSLELGDSAVYFCASSQDSWGVTEAFFGQGTRLTVV.

This clonotype has ten or more counts. At one end, the junction sequence differs from germline, possibly due to a read error. The V call is TRBV12-3 or TRBV12-4, the J call TRBJ2-5; TRBD2 matches 11 bases. The CDR3 length is 15 residues. CDR3 nucleotides: TGCGCCAGCAGCTCCTTAGCGGGAGGGCCAGAGACCCAGTACTTC. Protein product: CASSSLAGGPETQYF.

The DNA of the CDR3 is TGTGCCAGCAGCTTTCAGCGGGAGGGGCCCCAATACGAGCAGTACTTC. Translated: CASSFQREGPQYEQYF. The V and J genes are TRBV5-5 and TRBJ2-7; 10 positions match TRBD2. Germline V gene data show CDR1 as SGHKS and CDR2 as YYEKEE (reference sequence). V was clipped by 2 bases and J by 4 bases; unmatched bases: 9. The CDR3 length is 16 residues.

This clonotype was counted at least ten times. The chain links TRBV20-1 to TRBJ2-1, with TRBD1 matching 8 bases. J was trimmed by 10 bases and V by 5 bases; bases with no gene match: 13. CDR3 size: 14 residues. Per the germline V gene, CDR1 is DFQATT and CDR2 is SNEGSKA (reference sequence). The CDR3: CSAPPDRGLGEQFF. CDR3 coding DNA: TGCAGTGCTCCTCCCGACAGGGGCCTGGGAGAGCAGTTCTTC.

The V gene is TRBV20-1, the J gene TRBJ2-7, with a tentative D call TRBD2 (6 bases). With 7 bases removed from V and 1 base from J, the gap between germline ends came to 14 bases. Germline V gene data show CDR1 as DFQATT and CDR2 as SNEGSKA (reference sequence). This CDR3 is 13 amino acids long. The CDR3 region is CSVTGVVSYEQYF. CDR3 bases: TGCAGTGTGACGGGAGTTGTTTCCTACGAGCAGTACTTC.

This clonotype was seen only once. This sequence joins TRBV20-1 and TRBJ2-1, with 8 bases matching TRBD2. The CDR3 length is 14 residues. The V gene's germline CDR1 is DFQATT and CDR2 SNEGSKA (reference sequence). Trimming cost V 2 bases and J 6 bases; bases outside gene matches: 6. The CDR3 here is CSARRREGLNEQFF. As DNA, the CDR3 is TGCAGTGCTAGACGACGGGAGGGCCTCAATGAGCAGTTCTTC.

This clonotype was seen more than once but under ten times. J is TRBJ1-1 and V is TRBV6-1; 7 nucleotides match TRBD1. J gave up 0 bases and V 7 bases, and 2 bases lay outside the gene matches. The germline V gene has CDR1 MNHNS and CDR2 SASEGT. The CDR3 contains 13 residues. The CDR3 protein is CASTGQMNTEAFF. CDR3 DNA sequence: TGTGCCAGCACGGGACAGATGAACACTGAAGCTTTCTTT.

The CDR3 loop reads CATSRTGSGNEQFF. The DNA for the CDR3 is TGTGCCACCAGCAGGACAGGTTCTGGCAATGAGCAGTTCTTC. This chain uses TRBV15 with TRBJ2-1; tentative D call: TRBD1 (6 bases). This CDR3 comprises 14 residues. CDR1 LNHNV and CDR2 YYDKDF come from the germline V gene (reference sequence). V was trimmed by 3 bases and J by 6 bases, leaving 12 bases between them.

CDR3 amino acids: CASSGHGNQPQHF. The CDR3 bases are TGTGCCAGCAGCGGACACGGCAATCAGCCCCAGCATTTT. The rearrangement links TRBV9 to TRBJ1-5; D is undetermined. V dropped 3 bases and J dropped 2 bases, with 6 bases sitting between them. The germline V gene has CDR1 SGDLS and CDR2 YYNGEE. The CDR3 sequence is 13 residues long. The full variable domain, rest sourced from reference TRBV9 and TRBJ1-5, is DSGVTQTPKHLITATGQRVTLRCSPRSGDLSVYWYQQSLDQGLQFLIQYYNGEERAKGNILERFSAQQFPDLHSELNLSSLELGDSALYFCASSGHGNQPQHFGDGTRLSIL.

The gene calls are TRBV1 and TRBJ2-5. TRBV1 is flagged as a pseudogene. The CDR3 consists of 12 residues. The CDR3 sequence is CTSSQVTGNQYF. The CDR3 DNA sequence: TGCACCAGCAGCCAGGTTACTGGGAACCAGTACTTC.

This clonotype was counted only a few times. J is TRBJ1-5 and V is TRBV7-9; TRBD1 aligns across 7 bases. The CDR3 spans 16 residues. V lost 5 bases to trimming and J lost 5 bases; unmatched junction nucleotides: 12. Germline CDR1 SEHNR, CDR2 FQNEAQ (reference sequence). The CDR3 DNA is TGTGCCAGCAGCCCCCAGACAGGGTTTCAGGATCAGCCCCAGCATTTT. Its protein is CASSPQTGFQDQPQHF.

This clonotype has more than one count but fewer than ten. The chain uses TRBV5-1 and TRBJ2-2, with 9 bases fitting TRBD2. The CDR3 is 15 residues long. V lost 5 bases, J lost 3 bases, and 5 bases stayed unmatched. In germline, CDR1 is SGHRS, CDR2 YFSETQ. This CDR3 is CASRFVAGDTGELFF. The CDR3 nucleotides read TGCGCCAGCAGGTTCGTAGCGGGAGACACCGGGGAGCTGTTTTTT.

This clonotype was detected only a few times. The rearrangement joins TRBV2 to TRBJ1-2, with D unclear. CDR1 is SNHLY and CDR2 is FYNNEI in the germline V gene. Trimming removed 7 bases at V and 8 bases at J, with 20 bases between. The CDR3 consists of 14 residues. The CDR3 is CASTFDSGEGGYTF. In nucleotides, the CDR3 is TGTGCCAGCACTTTCGATAGCGGGGAAGGGGGCTACACCTTC.

This chain joins TRBV27 and TRBJ2-3; no reliable D call. Per the germline V gene, CDR1 is MNHEY and CDR2 is SMNVEV (reference sequence). The CDR3 is made up of 18 amino acids. V was trimmed by 3 bases and J by 5 bases, leaving 24 bases between them. CDR3 sequence (DNA): TGTGCCAGCAGTTTGGCCCCCATAGGCCACCTCGCCGGAGATACGCAGTATTTT. Translation: CASSLAPIGHLAGDTQYF.

The chain recombines TRBV20-1 with TRBJ2-3; a weak D match, TRBD2 (5 bases). This CDR3 is 13 amino acids long. V was shortened by 5 bases and J by 4 bases, with 13 bases between the two germline ends. Germline lookup yields CDR1 DFQATT and CDR2 SNEGSKA (reference sequence). The CDR3 here is CSADWMEADTQYF. The CDR3 DNA reads as TGCAGTGCTGACTGGATGGAGGCAGATACGCAGTATTTT.

The chain links TRBV5-6 to TRBJ2-1; no reliable D call. The CDR3 covers 15 residues. Trimming stripped 2 bases from V and 0 bases from J, with 9 bases between. Germline CDR1 reads SGHDT; CDR2 reads YYEEEE. CDR3 sequence (DNA): TGTGCCAGCAGCTTTGGAAGCCCCTCCTACAATGAGCAGTTCTTC. Its translation is CASSFGSPSYNEQFF.

This clonotype has just a few counts. The J gene is TRBJ2-3, the V gene TRBV20-1; D is possibly TRBD2 (5 bases). From germline, CDR1 is DFQATT and CDR2 SNEGSKA (reference sequence). This CDR3 is built from 15 residues. The V and J ends lost 3 bases and 3 bases respectively, with 16 bases between them. CDR3 amino acids: CSARPSGINTDTQYF. The DNA of the CDR3 is TGCAGTGCTAGGCCCTCCGGGATAAATACAGATACGCAGTATTTT.

The chain carries TRBV6-5 and TRBJ1-1, with no clear D. The V end was cut by 2 bases, the J end by 1 base, with 8 bases between. The CDR3 runs to 14 residues. CDR1 is MNHEY, CDR2 SVGAGI, per germline. The CDR3, as DNA: TGTGCCAGCAGTTACCCGCCCCCGAACACTGAAGCTTTCTTT. Its translation is CASSYPPPNTEAFF.

This rearrangement joins TRBV7-9 to TRBJ2-7; D ambiguous. Deletions cut 1 base from V and 0 bases from J, with 7 bases between. The CDR3 sequence is 14 residues long. Per the germline V gene, CDR1 is SEHNR and CDR2 is FQNEAQ (reference sequence). As DNA, the CDR3 is TGTGCCAGCAGCTTAGTGCAGACCTCCTACGAGCAGTACTTC. It encodes CASSLVQTSYEQYF.

This clonotype was seen a handful of times. This chain uses TRBV27 with TRBJ1-1; TRBD1 is a possible D gene (5 bases). This CDR3 comprises 14 residues. CDR1 MNHEY and CDR2 SMNVEV come from the germline V gene (reference sequence). V was trimmed by 8 bases and J by 4 bases, leaving 17 bases between them. The CDR3 loop reads CASAVGGFVTEAFF. The CDR3 nucleotides are TGTGCCAGCGCAGTGGGGGGATTTGTCACTGAAGCTTTCTTT.

The rearrangement links TRBV5-1 to TRBJ2-7; D might be TRBD1 or TRBD2, each matching 5 bases. This CDR3 has 14 amino acids. V dropped 0 bases and J dropped 6 bases, with 13 bases sitting between them. Germline V gives CDR1 SGHRS, CDR2 YFSETQ. The CDR3 DNA reads as TGCGCCAGCAGCTTGGTTCGGGGCAAGGCCGAGCAGTACTTC. This sequence encodes CASSLVRGKAEQYF.

The count of this clonotype is one. This chain connects TRBV27 to TRBJ2-7, with 8 nucleotides matching TRBD1. The length of the CDR3 is 14 residues. The ends lost 6 bases at V and 2 bases at J; junction bases unmatched: 6. Germline-derived CDR1 and CDR2 are MNHEY and SMNVEV (reference sequence). In DNA, the CDR3 is TGTGCCAGCAGGCTGACAGGGGCTCCCTACGAGCAGTACTTC. Translation: CASRLTGAPYEQYF.

V usage is TRBV7-2 and J usage is TRBJ2-7; 7 bases map to TRBD1. The V gene end was trimmed by 6 bases and the J gene end by 1 base; junction bases not matched to a gene: 15. Per germline, CDR1 SGHTA and CDR2 FQGNSA. This CDR3 has 17 residues. CDR3 residues: CASSPIPGQRSSYEQYF. In DNA form, the CDR3 reads TGTGCCAGCAGTCCCATCCCGGGACAGAGGAGTTCCTACGAGCAGTACTTC.

This clonotype appeared once. The J gene is TRBJ2-6, the V gene TRBV6-2 or TRBV6-3; D is perhaps TRBD2 (5 bases). V gave up 6 bases and J gave up 1 base, with 10 bases separating them. The CDR3 is 15 residues long. In germline, CDR1 is MNHEY, CDR2 SVGEGT. In nucleotides, the CDR3 is TGTGCCAGCAGCAACACTAGTTCTGGGGCCAACGTCCTGACTTTC. It yields the protein CASSNTSSGANVLTF.